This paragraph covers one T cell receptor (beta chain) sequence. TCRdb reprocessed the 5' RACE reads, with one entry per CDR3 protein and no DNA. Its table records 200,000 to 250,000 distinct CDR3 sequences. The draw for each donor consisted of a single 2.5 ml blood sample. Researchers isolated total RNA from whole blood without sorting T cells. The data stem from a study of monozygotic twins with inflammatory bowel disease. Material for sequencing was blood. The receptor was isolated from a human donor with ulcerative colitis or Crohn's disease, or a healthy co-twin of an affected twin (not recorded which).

The CDR3 is CASSYSRGGSLHGYTF. This chain connects TRBV6-5 to TRBJ1-2; TCRdb's D call of TRBD1 is untestable without DNA. Per the germline V gene, CDR1 is MNHEY and CDR2 is SVGAGI. This CDR3 has 16 residues.